This T cell receptor beta chain was documented in a study of T cell changes during pregnancy in multiple sclerosis. Profiled with immunoSEQ multiplex PCR; TCRdb holds only in-frame clones, not every one. This table has 85,000 to 100,000 clones, 80% to 95% appearing once. There are 16 residues in the CDR3. Germline CDR1 reads MDHEN; CDR2 reads SYDVKM. Trimming at V came to 0 bases and at J to 1 base, leaving 4 bases not matched to a gene. The source of this sequence is a female donor with multiple sclerosis, enrolled in a pregnancy study. The chain carries TRBV28 and TRBJ2-3, with 7 bases aligning to TRBD2. Sequenced material: peripheral blood, taken in the first trimester of pregnancy. CDR3 nucleotides: TGTGCCAGCAGTTTATGGAGCGGGGTAGGCACAGATACGCAGTATTTT. Residues: CASSLWSGVGTDTQYF.